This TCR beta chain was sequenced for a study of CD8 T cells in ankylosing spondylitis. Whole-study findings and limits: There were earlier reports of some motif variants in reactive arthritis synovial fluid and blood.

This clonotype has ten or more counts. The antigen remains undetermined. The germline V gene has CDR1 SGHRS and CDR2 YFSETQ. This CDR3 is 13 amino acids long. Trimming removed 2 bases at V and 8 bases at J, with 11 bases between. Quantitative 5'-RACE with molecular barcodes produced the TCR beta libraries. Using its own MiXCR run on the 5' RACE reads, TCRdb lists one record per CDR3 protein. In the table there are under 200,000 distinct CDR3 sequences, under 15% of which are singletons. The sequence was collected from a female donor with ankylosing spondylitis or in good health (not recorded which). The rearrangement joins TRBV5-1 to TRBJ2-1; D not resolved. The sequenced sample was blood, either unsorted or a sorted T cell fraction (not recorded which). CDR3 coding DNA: TGCGCCAGCAGCTTAGCCCCTGAGGATGAGCAGTTCTTC. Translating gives CASSLAPEDEQFF.